This TCR beta chain derives from a study of vaccination and CD4 T cells after COVID-19. The wider study: Mild disease affected 8 or 9 convalescent patients and severe disease one, all SARS-CoV-2 positive by nasal swab PCR. Controls had a CEFX pool, an HIV-1 Nef pool, or no peptide added.

V dropped 2 bases and J dropped 6 bases, with 6 bases sitting between them. The CDR3 totals 12 residues. Germline CDR1 ENHRY, CDR2 SYGVKD. Details on this clonotype: Its cognate antigen is unknown.

Sequenced with the Oncomine TCR Beta short-read assay was DNA taken from cultured CD4+ T cells. Each CDR3 protein is one row after TCRdb ran MiXCR on the PCR reads. The sample holds about 21,000 distinct CDR3 sequences, around 37% seen once. Time point described: late sampling 161 to 241 days after vaccination in a few convalescent patients. Treatment: roughly ten-day PBMC culture with coronavirus spike peptide pools or control peptides (ViraFEST assay). First, ViraFEST expanded antigen-specific T cells with peptide pools, and next it sequenced the TCRs. This sample comprised CD4+ T cells from blood, cultured in vitro, obtained about 7 months after SARS-CoV-2 vaccination. The gene calls are TRBV10-3 and TRBJ2-3; D gene uncertain. The sequence came from a human donor who had recovered from COVID-19. In DNA form, the CDR3 reads TGTGCCATCAGTGAGATAGGGGATACGCAGTATTTT. Translating gives CAISEIGDTQYF.